These 28 T cell receptor beta chains came from one sample sequenced in a study of HIV-infected patients and healthy controls. In TCRdb, the 5' RACE reads were re-called with MiXCR into one record per CDR3 protein. The data contain 60,000 to 70,000 distinct CDR3 sequences, 15% to 20% of them singletons. Sequencing input: CD4+ T cells from blood. These receptors were collected from a human donor in good health.

This clonotype was recorded many times. This chain links TRBV14 with TRBJ2-7, with 12 bases matching TRBD2. The CDR3 spans 12 residues. The germline gives CDR1 SGHDN, CDR2 FVKESK. V trimming: 4 bases; J trimming: 12 bases; junction bases outside the gene matches: 4. The CDR3 coding sequence is TGTGCCAGCAGCCGACTAGCGGGAGCTCTGTACTTC. This sequence encodes CASSRLAGALYF.

The chain uses TRBV19 and TRBJ1-1, with a weak D call TRBD1 (5 bases). Per germline, CDR1 LNHDA and CDR2 SQIVND (reference sequence). V was cut by 6 bases and J by 1 base, with 18 bases left in between. There are 16 residues in the CDR3. The CDR3 DNA sequence: TGTGCCAGTAGATTGGGTCCAGGGCTCCCGAACACTGAAGCTTTCTTT. This codes for CASRLGPGLPNTEAFF.

By share, this clonotype counts as medium-sized. The chain links TRBV29-1 to TRBJ2-3, with 9 positions matching TRBD2. Trimming took 6 bases from V and 4 from J; bases not matched to a gene: 11. In germline, CDR1 is SQVTM, CDR2 ANQGSEA. The CDR3 length is 15 residues. The chain's CDR3 is CSVLSGRGGADTQYF. CDR3 sequence (DNA): TGCAGCGTCCTCTCCGGGCGGGGGGGCGCAGATACGCAGTATTTT.

There are many counts of this clonotype. The CDR3 nucleotides read TGTGCCAGCAGCCCAAGGGGCGCAGATACGCAGTATTTT. Its translation is CASSPRGADTQYF. The chain joins TRBV9 to TRBJ2-3; possible D gene TRBD1, 5 bases. The germline gives CDR1 SGDLS, CDR2 YYNGEE. The CDR3 covers 13 residues. V was shortened by 4 bases and J by 4 bases, with 10 bases between the two germline ends.

Only a few counts were recorded for this clonotype. This chain connects TRBV7-9 to TRBJ2-5; 10 bases match TRBD2. The ends lost 5 bases at V and 4 bases at J; junction bases unmatched: 7. Germline-derived CDR1 and CDR2 are SEHNR and FQNEAQ (reference sequence). The CDR3 is 15 amino acids. The CDR3 here is CASSPVAGGVETQYF. The DNA for the CDR3 is TGTGCCAGCAGCCCGGTAGCGGGAGGAGTAGAGACCCAGTACTTC.

In this sample, this clonotype turned up a few times. The V call is TRBV11-2, the J call TRBJ2-1, with 10 bases that match TRBD2. V lost 4 bases to trimming and J lost 6 bases; unmatched junction nucleotides: 3. The germline CDR1 and CDR2 sequences are SGHAT and FQNNGV. This CDR3 has 14 amino acids. The CDR3 DNA reads as TGTGCCAGCAGCTCTTTAGCGGGAGGCAATGAGCAGTTCTTC. Protein: CASSSLAGGNEQFF.

The genes are TRBV5-1 and TRBJ1-5; 8 bases align to TRBD1. The junction had 5 bases not matched to a gene; V was cut back by 1 base and J by 5 bases. Germline V gene data show CDR1 as SGHRS and CDR2 as YFSETQ. There are 15 residues in the CDR3. In DNA, the CDR3 is TGCGCCAGCAGCTTGCTGGGACAGGAACATCAGCCCCAGCATTTT. It is translated as CASSLLGQEHQPQHF.

This clonotype was counted between two and nine times. The genes are TRBV6-1 and TRBJ1-3; D uncertain. Germline V gene data show CDR1 as MNHNS and CDR2 as SASEGT. The CDR3 runs 15 residues. V lost 3 bases to trimming and J lost 0 bases, with 9 bases between them. The CDR3 DNA reads TGTGCCAGCAGTGATCTTTCACGCTCTGGAAACACCATATATTTT. This encodes CASSDLSRSGNTIYF.

This clonotype was detected a few times. This CDR3 is CSVAQQNTEAFF. The CDR3 DNA reads as TGCAGTGTCGCGCAGCAGAACACTGAAGCTTTCTTT. The chain has TRBV20-1 and TRBJ1-1; D not resolved. The CDR3 length is 12 residues. The V end was cut by 7 bases, the J end by 1 base, with 10 bases between. Looked up from germline, CDR1 is DFQATT and CDR2 is SNEGSKA (reference sequence).

This chain connects TRBV4-2 to TRBJ2-7, with 14 bases aligning to TRBD2. The germline V gene has CDR1 LGHNA and CDR2 YNFKEQ. CDR3 length equals 15 residues. Trimming took 4 bases from V and 3 from J; bases not matched to a gene: 2. CDR3 sequence (DNA): TGTGCCAGCAGCCGAGGGACTAGCGGGAGCTACGAGCAGTACTTC. It translates to CASSRGTSGSYEQYF.

This chain's CDR3 is CASSIEGGRGANVLTF. As DNA, the CDR3 is TGTGCCAGTAGTATAGAAGGAGGGCGCGGGGCCAACGTCCTGACTTTC. The J gene is TRBJ2-6, the V gene TRBV19; weak D call: TRBD2 (6 bases). V was pared by 0 bases and J by 4 bases, with 10 bases between. Germline loops: CDR1 LNHDA, CDR2 SQIVND (reference sequence). CDR3 size: 16 residues.

This clonotype was counted at least ten times. J is TRBJ2-3 and V is TRBV5-8, with 8 bases aligning to TRBD2. Looked up from germline, CDR1 is SGHTS and CDR2 is YDEGEE. V dropped 0 bases and J dropped 5; count of bases not matched to a gene: 8. CDR3 length: 16 amino acids. The CDR3 loop reads CASSLGAGVLRDTQYF. The CDR3 coding sequence is TGTGCCAGCAGCTTGGGAGCGGGAGTCCTGAGAGATACGCAGTATTTT.

Many counts were recorded for this clonotype. The gene calls are TRBV29-1 and TRBJ1-4; TRBD1 agrees at 8 bases. The germline CDR1 and CDR2 sequences are SQVTM and ANQGSEA. The CDR3 is 14 amino acids. The ends lost 4 bases at V and 7 bases at J; junction bases unmatched: 8. For the CDR3, the DNA is TGCAGCGTTGCTACTATCGGACAGGGTGAAAAACTGTTTTTT. This translates into CSVATIGQGEKLFF.

This clonotype appeared many times. The chain couples TRBV7-8 to TRBJ1-6; D not resolved. The CDR3 runs to 14 residues. In germline, CDR1 is SGHVS, CDR2 FQNEAQ. The ends were cut back, 1 base at V and 8 bases at J, with 9 bases in the middle. DNA of the CDR3: TGTGCCAGCAGCTTAGTGCCGCCCGATTCACCCCTCCACTTT. It specifies CASSLVPPDSPLHF.

This clonotype showed up many times. The chain couples TRBV21-1 to TRBJ2-7; the tabulated D call, TRBD1, remains unverified against the DNA. TRBV21-1 is a pseudogene. The CDR3 is made up of 18 amino acids. CDR3 nucleotide sequence: TGTGCCAGCACCACCTCTCCCAGGGGCCTATCAACCCCCTACGAGCAGTACTTC. It is translated as CASTTSPRGLSTPYEQYF.

The table lists this clonotype with a few counts. The chain employs TRBV6-5 and TRBJ2-4, with no clear D. This CDR3 is 15 amino acids long. Trimming shortened V by 7 bases and J by 0 bases, and 13 bases separated the two germline ends. The germline gives CDR1 MNHEY, CDR2 SVGAGI. CDR3 residues: CASKRRSLAKNIQYF. The CDR3 DNA follows: TGTGCCAGCAAAAGGCGGAGTTTAGCCAAAAACATTCAGTACTTC.

In this sample, this clonotype turned up a few times. This chain joins TRBV13 and TRBJ1-6; weak D call: TRBD1 (5 bases). This CDR3 comprises 14 residues. V was shortened by 8 bases and J by 10 bases, with 18 bases between the two germline ends. Germline lookup yields CDR1 PRHDT and CDR2 FYEKMQ (reference sequence). CDR3 residues: CASGLGQGGSPLHF. CDR3 in DNA: TGTGCCAGCGGACTGGGGCAGGGAGGATCACCCCTCCACTTT.

V is TRBV27 and J is TRBJ1-5, with D tentatively TRBD1 (5 bases). The CDR3 contains 13 residues. With 9 bases removed from V and 4 bases from J, the gap between germline ends came to 13 bases. The germline V gene has CDR1 MNHEY and CDR2 SMNVEV (reference sequence). CDR3 protein: CASGAEDNQPQHF. For the CDR3, the DNA is TGTGCCAGTGGGGCAGAAGATAATCAGCCCCAGCATTTT.

The chain's CDR3 is CASRGQGGPYEQYF. CDR3 nucleotide sequence: TGTGCCAGCAGGGGACAGGGGGGACCCTACGAGCAGTACTTC. The chain couples TRBV6-2 or TRBV6-3 to TRBJ2-7, with TRBD1 identical over 11 bases. The CDR3 loop spans 14 amino acids. Germline loops: CDR1 MNHEY, CDR2 SVGEGT. V was pared by 6 bases and J by 2 bases, with 3 bases of the junction left unmatched.

Regarding this clonotype: The conserved closing phenylalanine or tryptophan is absent in this CDR3, likely reflecting a read error. The rearrangement uses TRBV6-1 and TRBJ1-1; D may be TRBD1 (6 bases). From germline, CDR1 is MNHNS and CDR2 SASEGT. This CDR3 has 13 amino acids. V lost 1 base, J lost 3 bases, and 6 bases lay in between. The CDR3 coding sequence is TGTGCCAGCAGTGAAGACAGGGACACTGAAGCTTTCTAT. This translates into CASSEDRDTEAFY.

The V call is TRBV19, the J call TRBJ2-2; no clear D. Germline V gene sequence: CDR1 LNHDA, CDR2 SQIVND (reference sequence). The CDR3 has 14 amino acids. The V end was cut by 1 base, the J end by 1 base, with 4 bases between. The CDR3, as DNA: TGTGCCAGTAGTATAGTCGGGAACACCGGGGAGCTGTTTTTT. Protein product: CASSIVGNTGELFF. Full variable domain (remainder filled in from reference TRBV19 and TRBJ2-2): DGGITQSPKYLFRKEGQNVTLSCEQNLNHDAMYWYRQDPGQGLRLIYYSQIVNDFQKGDIAEGYSVSREKKESFPLTVTSAQKNPTAFYLCASSIVGNTGELFFGEGSRLTVL.

This clonotype was counted ten times or more. J is TRBJ2-7 and V is TRBV7-8; D unclear. CDR1 and CDR2 from the germline V gene are SGHVS and FQNEAQ. V dropped 1 base and J dropped 3 bases, with 7 bases sitting between them. This CDR3 contains 13 residues. CDR3 in DNA: TGTGCCAGCAGCTTAGGAGCATACTACGAGCAGTACTTC. Translation: CASSLGAYYEQYF.

This chain connects TRBV6-5 to TRBJ2-7; 10 nucleotides agree with TRBD1. The V gene end was trimmed by 6 bases and the J gene end by 2 bases; junction bases not matched to a gene: 4. The CDR3 is made up of 14 amino acids. Germline V gene data show CDR1 as MNHEY and CDR2 as SVGAGI. In DNA, the CDR3 is TGTGCCAGCAGGGGGACAGGGGTCGCCTACGAGCAGTACTTC. This codes for CASRGTGVAYEQYF.

This clonotype showed up many times. V gene TRBV15 combines with J gene TRBJ1-1; 7 nucleotides align to TRBD1. The CDR3 runs to 17 residues. V was pared by 3 bases and J by 1 base, with 11 bases of the junction left unmatched. The V gene's germline CDR1 is LNHNV and CDR2 YYDKDF (reference sequence). The CDR3 DNA reads as TGTGCCACCAGCAGCCCGGAGGGACAGCCCTCGAACACTGAAGCTTTCTTT. Protein sequence: CATSSPEGQPSNTEAFF.

This clonotype appeared a few times. The CDR3 coding sequence is TGCAGTGCTAGAACGCGGGGCCCTAGCACAGATACGCAGTATTTT. It codes for CSARTRGPSTDTQYF. The chain joins TRBV20-1 to TRBJ2-3, with D perhaps matching TRBD2 (6 bases). The V gene's germline CDR1 is DFQATT and CDR2 SNEGSKA (reference sequence). The CDR3 has 15 amino acids. V lost 2 bases, J lost 0 bases, and 12 bases lay in between.

In this sample, this clonotype turned up many times. The chain has TRBV20-1 and TRBJ1-6; TRBD1 matches at 12 bases. CDR3 length: 17 residues. Germline values: CDR1 DFQATT, CDR2 SNEGSKA (reference sequence). V was clipped by 3 bases and J by 9 bases; unmatched bases: 12. CDR3 in DNA: TGCAGTGCTAGTGTTCCGGGACAGGGGGCGGCTAGTTCACCCCTCCACTTT. Amino acids: CSASVPGQGAASSPLHF.

This rearrangement joins TRBV5-1 to TRBJ1-2; TRBD1 agrees at 8 bases. CDR3 size: 12 residues. Germline assignment: CDR1 SGHRS and CDR2 YFSETQ. Losses at the gene ends were 7 bases for V and 3 bases for J; bases not matched to a gene: 2. The CDR3 region is CASGQGDYGYTF. For the CDR3, the DNA is TGCGCCAGCGGACAGGGAGACTATGGCTACACCTTC.

This clonotype has only a few counts. DNA for the CDR3: TGTGCCAGCAGCTTGGCGGGGGCGTTGATGAACACCGGGGAGCTGTTTTTT. Residues: CASSLAGALMNTGELFF. The chain is built from TRBV5-6 and TRBJ2-2; TRBD1 or TRBD2 may be the D gene (6 bases each). Between the trimmed V and J ends, which lost 0 bases and 1 base, there was a span of 13 bases. The V gene's germline CDR1 is SGHDT and CDR2 YYEEEE. The CDR3 totals 17 residues.